The following is a TCR beta chain sequence with its context. This clonotype was counted only a few times. What this receptor recognizes is not known. Qualities for individual bases were not recorded, and no much larger clone is one base off. Sequencing took place on an Illumina HiSeq 1500. Using fastp trimming at Q25 and MiXCR clonotype assembly, TCRdb reanalyzed the public sequencing data and kept in-frame beta chains. All rows with the same CDR3 protein become a single entry with the most common DNA and genes. The sample has roughly 300,000 distinct CDR3 sequences on record, about 26% of them singletons. The ten largest clones add up to more than 11% of the sample. These data originate in a study of T cell repertoires in cytomegalovirus infection (dated by TCRdb to about 2019). About the study as a whole: Donor HLA type was relevant to the analysis, because carriage of CMV infection together with the matching HLA type was indicated by public TCR beta signatures.

Broad study findings and their caveats: The ex vivo response was dominated by HLA-C-restricted CMV-specific TCR beta clonotypes, and the single most frequent clonotype in two of eight donors was supplied by these HLA-C-restricted clonotypes. Cumulative frequency of public TCR beta family members discriminated carriers of CMV infection plus the relevant HLA type in this cohort and an independent 352-donor cohort.

The sequenced sample consisted of PBMCs. The TCR originated in a human donor in good health (CMV status not recorded). Some clones in this sample may be carry-over from other donors' samples.

The CDR3 sequence is CASSLRGQGQGYTF. The DNA reads TGTGCCAGCAGTTTGAGGGGGCAGGGGCAAGGCTACACCTTC. Recombination connected TRBV12-3 or TRBV12-4 to TRBJ1-2, and 7 junctional nucleotides match TRBD1. V trim: 3 bases; J trim: 8 bases; unmatched bases: 9. The CDR3 holds 14 amino acids from the cysteine to the phenylalanine. CDR3 DNA only is kept here, 42 bases in frame from base 1.